This T cell receptor beta chain comes out of a study of blood T cell repertoires in COVID-19. Study at large: In each case, the material was cDNA or gDNA derived from T cells, B-cell-depleted T cells, or PBMCs.

The CDR3 has 15 residues. In germline, CDR1 is LGHDT, CDR2 YNNKEL (reference sequence). Trimming cost V 1 base and J 6 bases, with 16 bases left between them. As handled by the study authors: Nucleated cell number was recorded as an estimate derived from reference gene primer amplification. This table comes from immunoSEQ multiplex PCR, and its TCRdb copy is limited to in-frame clones, with some not included. V and J calls and clone size come straight from that table; D and trimming were deduced from the DNA. The data show more than 200,000 clones, with about 84% seen just once and about 8% held by the top ten.

The sequence was obtained from a woman over 75 with acute or convalescent COVID-19. The J gene is TRBJ2-7, the V gene TRBV3-1 (or the pseudogene TRBV3-2); the D gene is possibly TRBD2 (5 bases). The material sequenced was peripheral blood. The CDR3 region has the DNA TGTGCCAGCAGCCAAGGGGGTCGGGGTGAGGGCGAGCAGTACTTC. It codes for CASSQGGRGEGEQYF.